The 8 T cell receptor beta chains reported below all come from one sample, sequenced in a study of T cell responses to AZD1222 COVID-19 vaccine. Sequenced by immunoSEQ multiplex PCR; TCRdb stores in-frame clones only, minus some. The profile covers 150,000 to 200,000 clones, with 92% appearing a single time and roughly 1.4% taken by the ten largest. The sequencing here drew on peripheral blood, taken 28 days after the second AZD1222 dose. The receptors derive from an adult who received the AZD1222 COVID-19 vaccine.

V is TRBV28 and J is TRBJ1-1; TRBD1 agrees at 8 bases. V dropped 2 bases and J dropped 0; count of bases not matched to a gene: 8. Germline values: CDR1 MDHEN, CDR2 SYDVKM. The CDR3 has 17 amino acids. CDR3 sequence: CASSLTGGTAVNTEAFF. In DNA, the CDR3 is TGTGCCAGCAGTTTAACAGGGGGAACAGCCGTGAACACTGAAGCTTTCTTT. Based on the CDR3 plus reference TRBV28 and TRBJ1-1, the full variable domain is DVKVTQSSRYLVKRTGEKVFLECVQDMDHENMFWYRQDPGLGLRLIYFSYDVKMKEKGDIPEGYSVSREKKERFSLILESASTNQTSMYLCASSLTGGTAVNTEAFFGQGTRLTVV.

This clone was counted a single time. This CDR3 is CASSLGVLNTEAFF. The DNA of the CDR3 is TGTGCCAGCAGTCTGGGGGTTTTGAACACTGAAGCTTTCTTT. The V gene is TRBV27, the J gene TRBJ1-1, with a possible D match to TRBD1 (5 bases). V shed 5 bases and J shed 0 bases, with 10 bases lying between them. The CDR3 has 14 residues. CDR1 is MNHEY, CDR2 SMNVEV, per germline (reference sequence).

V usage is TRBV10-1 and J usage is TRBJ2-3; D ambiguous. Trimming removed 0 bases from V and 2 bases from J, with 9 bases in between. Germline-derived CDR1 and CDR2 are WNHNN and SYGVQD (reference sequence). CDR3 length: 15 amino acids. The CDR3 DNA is TGCGCCAGCAGTGAGTCCGGGTCCTCCACAGATACGCAGTATTTT. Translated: CASSESGSSTDTQYF.

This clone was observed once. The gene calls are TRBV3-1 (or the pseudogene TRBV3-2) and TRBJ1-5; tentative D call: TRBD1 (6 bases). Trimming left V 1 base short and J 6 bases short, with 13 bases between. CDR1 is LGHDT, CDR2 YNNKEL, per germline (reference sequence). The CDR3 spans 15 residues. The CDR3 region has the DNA TGTGCCAGCAGCCAAGCCGGGGGCGCGGGTCAGCCCCAGCATTTT. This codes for CASSQAGGAGQPQHF.

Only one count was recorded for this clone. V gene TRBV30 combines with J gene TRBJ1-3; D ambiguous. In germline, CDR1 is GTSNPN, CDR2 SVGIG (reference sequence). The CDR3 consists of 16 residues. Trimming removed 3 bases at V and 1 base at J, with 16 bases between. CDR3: CAWRSGREGSGNTIYF. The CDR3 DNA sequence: TGTGCCTGGAGATCGGGGAGGGAGGGTTCTGGAAACACCATATATTTT.

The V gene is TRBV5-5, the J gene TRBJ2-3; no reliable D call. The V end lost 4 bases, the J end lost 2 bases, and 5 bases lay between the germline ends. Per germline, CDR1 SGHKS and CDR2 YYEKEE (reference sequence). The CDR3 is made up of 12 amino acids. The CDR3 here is CASSPVTDTQYF. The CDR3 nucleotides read TGTGCCAGCAGCCCCGTCACAGATACGCAGTATTTT.

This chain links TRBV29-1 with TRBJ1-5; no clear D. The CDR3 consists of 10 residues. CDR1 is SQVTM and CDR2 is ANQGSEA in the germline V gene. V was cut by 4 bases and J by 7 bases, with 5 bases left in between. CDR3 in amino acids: CSVGPQPQHF. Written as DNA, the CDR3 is TGCAGCGTTGGGCCCCAGCCCCAGCATTTT.

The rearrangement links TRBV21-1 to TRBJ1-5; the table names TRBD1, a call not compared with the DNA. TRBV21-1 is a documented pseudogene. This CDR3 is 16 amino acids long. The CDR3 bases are TGTGCCAGCTCGTACACAGGGAAGTGCGGCAATCAGCCCCAGCATTTT. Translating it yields CASSYTGKCGNQPQHF.